The source of this T cell receptor beta chain is a study of cytomegalovirus exposure and HLA in healthy donors. Study-wide findings and caveats: Within an earlier analysis, most TCR beta V segments proved productive either about 90% or about 30% of the time. The majority of TCR sequences were rare, yet some public TCRs appeared in many donors.

At collection, donors were nominally healthy, but unrecorded immune exposures were probable. Primers for the PCR totalled 60 Vbeta and 13 Jbeta. Sequencing used immunoSEQ multiplex PCR; TCRdb keeps in-frame clones, though not all of them. This sample has some 200,000 clones; roughly 80% occur once, and the top ten carry over 1.5%. Germline-derived CDR1 and CDR2 are LGHNA and YSLEER. The CDR3 is made up of 16 amino acids. With V trimmed by 0 bases and J by 3 bases, 6 bases remained unmatched. Points on this clone: Its antigen is still unknown.

The chain joins TRBV4-3 to TRBJ2-3, with 7 bases that match TRBD1. The sequence was collected from a man in his fifties in good health and CMV-seronegative. The sequenced sample consisted of PBMCs. Written as DNA, the CDR3 is TGCGCCAGCAGCCAAGAGGGCAGGGGGAATACAGATACGCAGTATTTT. Its protein is CASSQEGRGNTDTQYF.